This T cell receptor (beta chain) came from a study of cytomegalovirus exposure and HLA in healthy donors. Only a few counts were recorded for this clone. In the PCR, 60 Vbeta and 13 Jbeta primers were used. Sequencing was performed with immunoSEQ multiplex PCR; in TCRdb, only in-frame clones are kept and a portion is missing. In the table there are fewer than 200,000 clones, 60% to 80% of which are singletons. V was pared by 4 bases and J by 5 bases, with 20 bases between. CDR3 length: 16 amino acids. CDR1 is MGHRA, CDR2 YSYEKL, per germline. The gene calls are TRBV4-1 and TRBJ2-5, with a weak D call TRBD2 (7 bases). The sequenced sample consisted of PBMCs. This TCR was recovered from a man younger than 40 in good health and CMV-seropositive. CDR3 sequence reads: CASSPNPRGGYETQYF. The CDR3 coding sequence is TGCGCCAGCAGCCCGAATCCGAGGGGGGGGTACGAGACCCAGTACTTC.